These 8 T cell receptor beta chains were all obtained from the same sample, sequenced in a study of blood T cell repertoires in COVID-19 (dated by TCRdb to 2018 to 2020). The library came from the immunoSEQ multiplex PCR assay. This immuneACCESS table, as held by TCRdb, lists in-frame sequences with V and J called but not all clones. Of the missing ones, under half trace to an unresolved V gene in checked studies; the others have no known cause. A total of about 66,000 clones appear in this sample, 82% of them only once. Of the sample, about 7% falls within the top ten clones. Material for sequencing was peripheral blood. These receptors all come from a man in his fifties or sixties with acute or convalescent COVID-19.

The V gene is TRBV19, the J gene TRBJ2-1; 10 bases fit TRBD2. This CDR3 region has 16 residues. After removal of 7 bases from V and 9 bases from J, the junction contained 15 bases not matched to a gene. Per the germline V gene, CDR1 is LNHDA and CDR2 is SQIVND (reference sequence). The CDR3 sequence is CASNPPGSGGRGEQFF. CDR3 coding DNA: TGTGCCAGTAACCCACCCGGTAGCGGGGGGCGGGGTGAGCAGTTCTTC.

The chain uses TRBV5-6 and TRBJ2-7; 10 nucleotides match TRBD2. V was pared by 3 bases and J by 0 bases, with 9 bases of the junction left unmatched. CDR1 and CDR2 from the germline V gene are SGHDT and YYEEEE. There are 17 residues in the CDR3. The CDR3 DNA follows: TGTGCCAGCAGCTCCCGGAGTAGCGGGGGGCGCTCCTACGAGCAGTACGTC. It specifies CASSSRSSGGRSYEQYV.

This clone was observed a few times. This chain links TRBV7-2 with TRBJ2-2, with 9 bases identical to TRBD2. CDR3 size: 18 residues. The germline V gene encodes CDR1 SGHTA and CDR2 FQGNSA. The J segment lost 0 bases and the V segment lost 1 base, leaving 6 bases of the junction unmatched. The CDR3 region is CASSLVGGGASNTGELFF. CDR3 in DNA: TGTGCCAGCAGCTTAGTTGGCGGGGGGGCCTCGAACACCGGGGAGCTGTTTTTT.

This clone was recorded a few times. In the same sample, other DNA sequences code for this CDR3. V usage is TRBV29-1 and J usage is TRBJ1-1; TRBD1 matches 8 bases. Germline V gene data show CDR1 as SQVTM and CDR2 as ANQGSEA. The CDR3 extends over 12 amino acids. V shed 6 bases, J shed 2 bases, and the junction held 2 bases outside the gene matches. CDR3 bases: TGCAGCGTAGACAGGGGAAACACTGAAGCTTTCTTT. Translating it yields CSVDRGNTEAFF.

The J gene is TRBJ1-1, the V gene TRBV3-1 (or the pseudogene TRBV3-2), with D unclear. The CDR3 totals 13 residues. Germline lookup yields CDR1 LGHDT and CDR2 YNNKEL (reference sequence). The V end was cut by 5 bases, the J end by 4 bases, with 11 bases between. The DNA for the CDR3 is TGTGCCAGCAGCGATATCGGGAGCACTGAAGCTTTCTTT. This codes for CASSDIGSTEAFF.

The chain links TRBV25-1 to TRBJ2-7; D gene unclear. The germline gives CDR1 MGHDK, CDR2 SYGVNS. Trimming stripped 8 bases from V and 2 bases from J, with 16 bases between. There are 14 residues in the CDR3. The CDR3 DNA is TGTGCCAGCGGAGAGGATGGCACCCCCTACGAGCAGTACTTC. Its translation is CASGEDGTPYEQYF.

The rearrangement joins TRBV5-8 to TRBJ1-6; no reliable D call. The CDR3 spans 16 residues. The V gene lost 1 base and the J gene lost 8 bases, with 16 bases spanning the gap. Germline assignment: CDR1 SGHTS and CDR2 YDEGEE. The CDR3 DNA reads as TGTGCCAGCAGCTTGTTGGCCGCTGCCGAATATTCACCCCTCCACTTT. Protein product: CASSLLAAAEYSPLHF.

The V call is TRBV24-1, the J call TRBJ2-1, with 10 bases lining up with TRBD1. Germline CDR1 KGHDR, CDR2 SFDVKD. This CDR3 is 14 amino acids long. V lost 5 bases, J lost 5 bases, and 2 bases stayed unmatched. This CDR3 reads CATSGTGGNNEQFF. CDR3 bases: TGTGCCACCAGTGGGACAGGGGGTAACAATGAGCAGTTCTTC.